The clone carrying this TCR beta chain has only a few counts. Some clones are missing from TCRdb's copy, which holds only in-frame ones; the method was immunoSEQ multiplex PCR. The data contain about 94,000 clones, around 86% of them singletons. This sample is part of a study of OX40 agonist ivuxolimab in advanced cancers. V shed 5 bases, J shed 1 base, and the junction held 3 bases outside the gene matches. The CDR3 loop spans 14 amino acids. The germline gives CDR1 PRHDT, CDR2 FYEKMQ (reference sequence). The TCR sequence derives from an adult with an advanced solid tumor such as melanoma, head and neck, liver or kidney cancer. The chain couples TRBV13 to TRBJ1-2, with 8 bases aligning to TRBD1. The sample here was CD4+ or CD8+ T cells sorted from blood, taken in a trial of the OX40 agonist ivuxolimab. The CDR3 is CASSRDRNNYGYTF. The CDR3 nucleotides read TGTGCCAGCAGCCGGGACAGGAATAACTATGGCTACACCTTC. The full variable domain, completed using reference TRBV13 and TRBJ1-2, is AAGVIQSPRHLIKEKRETATLKCYPIPRHDTVYWYQQGPGQDPQFLISFYEKMQSDKGSIPDRFSAQQFSDYHSELNMSSLELGDSALYFCASSRDRNNYGYTFGSGTRLTVV.